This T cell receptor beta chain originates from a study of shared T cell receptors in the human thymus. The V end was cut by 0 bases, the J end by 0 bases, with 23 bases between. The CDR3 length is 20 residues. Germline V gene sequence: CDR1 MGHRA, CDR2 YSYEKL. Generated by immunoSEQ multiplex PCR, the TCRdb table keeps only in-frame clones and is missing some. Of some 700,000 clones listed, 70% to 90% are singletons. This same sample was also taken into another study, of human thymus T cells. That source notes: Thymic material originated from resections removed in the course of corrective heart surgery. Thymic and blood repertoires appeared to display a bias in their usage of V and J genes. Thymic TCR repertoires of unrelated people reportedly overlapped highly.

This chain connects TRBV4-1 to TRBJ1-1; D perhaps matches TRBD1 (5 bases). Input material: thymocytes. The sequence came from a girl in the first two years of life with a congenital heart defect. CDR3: CASSQEDRTRPRIMNTEAFF. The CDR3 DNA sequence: TGCGCCAGCAGCCAAGAAGACAGAACCAGACCTCGAATCATGAACACTGAAGCTTTCTTT.